This T cell receptor beta chain stems from a study of cytomegalovirus exposure and HLA in healthy donors. Measured with immunoSEQ multiplex PCR; TCRdb has only the in-frame clones, and not every one. The table lists hundreds of thousands of clones, more than 85% of them singletons. CDR1 is LNHDA, CDR2 SQIVND, per germline (reference sequence). CDR3 length equals 15 residues. Losses at the gene ends were 3 bases for V and 5 bases for J; bases not matched to a gene: 9. This clone was recorded once. The source of this sequence is a man in his late teens or twenties in good health and CMV-seropositive. V gene TRBV19 combines with J gene TRBJ1-2, with TRBD1 matching over 7 bases. Sample: PBMCs. This chain's CDR3 is CASSIWGRGKYGYTF. The CDR3 DNA is TGTGCCAGTAGTATTTGGGGCAGGGGGAAATATGGCTACACCTTC.